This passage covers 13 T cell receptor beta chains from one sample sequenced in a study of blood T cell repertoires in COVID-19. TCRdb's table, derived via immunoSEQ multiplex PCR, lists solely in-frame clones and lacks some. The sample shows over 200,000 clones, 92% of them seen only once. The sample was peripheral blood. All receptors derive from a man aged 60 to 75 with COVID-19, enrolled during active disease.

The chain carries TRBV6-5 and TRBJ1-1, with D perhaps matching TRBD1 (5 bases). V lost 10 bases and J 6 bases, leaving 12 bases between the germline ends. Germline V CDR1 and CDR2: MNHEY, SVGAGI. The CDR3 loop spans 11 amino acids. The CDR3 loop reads CATQGVAEAFF. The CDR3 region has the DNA TGTGCCACCCAAGGGGTAGCTGAAGCTTTCTTT.

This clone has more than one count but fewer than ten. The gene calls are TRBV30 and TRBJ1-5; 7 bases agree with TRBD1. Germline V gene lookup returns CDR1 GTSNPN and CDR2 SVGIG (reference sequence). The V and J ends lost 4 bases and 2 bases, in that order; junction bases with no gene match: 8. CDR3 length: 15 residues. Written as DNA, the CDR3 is TGTGCCTGGAAGGGGGCGGGGATCGGCAATCAGCCCCAGCATTTT. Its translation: CAWKGAGIGNQPQHF. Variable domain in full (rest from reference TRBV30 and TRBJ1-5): SQTIHQWPATLVQPVGSPLSLECTVEGTSNPNLYWYRQAAGRGLQLLFYSVGIGQISSEVPQNLSASRPQDRQFILSSKKLLLSDSGFYLCAWKGAGIGNQPQHFGDGTRLSIL.

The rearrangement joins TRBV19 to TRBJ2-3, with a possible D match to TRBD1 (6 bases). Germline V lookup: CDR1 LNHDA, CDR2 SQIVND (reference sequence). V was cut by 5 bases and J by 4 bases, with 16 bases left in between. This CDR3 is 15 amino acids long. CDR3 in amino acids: CASSVTGTSADTQYF. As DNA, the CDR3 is TGTGCCAGTAGTGTTACAGGGACAAGCGCAGATACGCAGTATTTT.

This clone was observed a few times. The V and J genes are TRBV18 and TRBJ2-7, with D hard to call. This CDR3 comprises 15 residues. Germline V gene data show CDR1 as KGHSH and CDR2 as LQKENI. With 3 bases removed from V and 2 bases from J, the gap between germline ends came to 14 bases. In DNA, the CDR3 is TGTGCCAGCTCACCCCCCCTTGGGCCCGCCTACGAGCAGTACTTC. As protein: CASSPPLGPAYEQYF.

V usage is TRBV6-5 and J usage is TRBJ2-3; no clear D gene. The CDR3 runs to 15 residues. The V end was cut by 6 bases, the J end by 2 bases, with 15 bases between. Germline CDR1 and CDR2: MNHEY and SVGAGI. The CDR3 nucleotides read TGTGCCAGCAGGTTAGAGCGAGCCTCCACAGATACGCAGTATTTT. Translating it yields CASRLERASTDTQYF.

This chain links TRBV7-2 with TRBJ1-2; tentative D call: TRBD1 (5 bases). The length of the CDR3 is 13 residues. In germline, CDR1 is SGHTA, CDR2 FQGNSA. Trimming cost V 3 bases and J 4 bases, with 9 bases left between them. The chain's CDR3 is CASSLQGAYGYTF. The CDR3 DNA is TGTGCCAGCAGCTTGCAAGGGGCCTATGGCTACACCTTC.

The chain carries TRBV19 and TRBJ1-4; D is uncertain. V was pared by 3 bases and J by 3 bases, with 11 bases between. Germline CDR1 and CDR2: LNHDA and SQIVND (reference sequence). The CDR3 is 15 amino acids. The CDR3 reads CASSIAHGSNEKLFF. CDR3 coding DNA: TGTGCCAGTAGTATCGCACATGGTTCTAATGAAAAACTGTTTTTT.

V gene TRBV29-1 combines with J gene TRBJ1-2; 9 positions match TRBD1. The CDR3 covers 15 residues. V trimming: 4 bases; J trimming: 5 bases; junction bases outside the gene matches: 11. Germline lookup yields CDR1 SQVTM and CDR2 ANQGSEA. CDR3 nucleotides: TGCAGCGTTGCTCCCAGGACAGGGGCCCCATATGGCTACACCTTC. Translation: CSVAPRTGAPYGYTF. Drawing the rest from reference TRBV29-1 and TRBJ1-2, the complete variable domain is SAVISQKPSRDICQRGTSLTIQCQVDSQVTMMFWYRQQPGQSLTLIATANQGSEATYESGFVIDKFPISRPNLTFSTLTVSNMSPEDSSIYLCSVAPRTGAPYGYTFGSGTRLTVV.

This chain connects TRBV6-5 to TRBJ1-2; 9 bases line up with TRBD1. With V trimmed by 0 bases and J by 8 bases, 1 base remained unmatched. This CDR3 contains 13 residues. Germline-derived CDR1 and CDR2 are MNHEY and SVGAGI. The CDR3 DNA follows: TGTGCCAGCAGTTACTCGACAGGGGGAGGCTACACCTTC. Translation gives CASSYSTGGGYTF.

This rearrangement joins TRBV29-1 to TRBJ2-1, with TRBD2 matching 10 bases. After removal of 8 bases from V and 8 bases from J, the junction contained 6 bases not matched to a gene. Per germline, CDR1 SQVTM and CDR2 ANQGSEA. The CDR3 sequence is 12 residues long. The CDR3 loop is CSLAGGGDEQFF. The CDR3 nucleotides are TGCAGCTTAGCGGGAGGTGGAGATGAGCAGTTCTTC.

CDR3 sequence (DNA): TGCGCCAGCAGCCACTCAGGGGCCGTCGCCATATATTTT. Translated: CASSHSGAVAIYF. The chain couples TRBV4-3 to TRBJ1-3, with D possibly matching TRBD1 (6 bases). CDR1 is LGHNA and CDR2 is YSLEER in the germline V gene. The V gene lost 3 bases and the J gene lost 11 bases, with 14 bases spanning the gap. The CDR3 is made up of 13 amino acids.

The CDR3 spells CASSSRWESYGYTF. CDR3 DNA: TGTGCCAGCAGCTCCCGGTGGGAGTCCTATGGCTACACCTTC. The V and J genes are TRBV7-8 and TRBJ1-2, with D unclear. The CDR3 has 14 amino acids. CDR1 and CDR2 (germline): SGHVS, FQNEAQ. The V gene lost 4 bases and the J gene lost 4 bases, with 13 bases spanning the gap.

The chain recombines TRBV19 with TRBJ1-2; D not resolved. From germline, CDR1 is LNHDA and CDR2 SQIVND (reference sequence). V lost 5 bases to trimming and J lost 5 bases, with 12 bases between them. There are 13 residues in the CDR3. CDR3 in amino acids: CASSSGGRYGYTF. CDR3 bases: TGTGCCAGTAGTTCAGGTGGGAGGTATGGCTACACCTTC. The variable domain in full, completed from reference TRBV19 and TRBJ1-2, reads DGGITQSPKYLFRKEGQNVTLSCEQNLNHDAMYWYRQDPGQGLRLIYYSQIVNDFQKGDIAEGYSVSREKKESFPLTVTSAQKNPTAFYLCASSSGGRYGYTFGSGTRLTVV.